These T cell receptor beta chains were read from a single sample in a study of cytomegalovirus exposure and HLA in healthy donors. The assay was immunoSEQ multiplex PCR, and TCRdb's table has in-frame clones only and misses some. The sample records roughly 140,000 clones, around a tenth being singletons. The specimen was PBMCs. Receptors originate from a male donor in good health and CMV-seronegative. Both conserved end residues are part of each CDR3. The D gene is left open where the match is weak. A row's size may be missing; if present it is once, few, many or a size class.

v_gene	j_gene	d_gene	abundance	CDR3nt	CDR3aa
TRBV28	TRBJ1-1	-	-	TGTGCCAGCTTTCCCGTGGCAGAGGCGAACACTGAAGCTTTCTTT	CASFPVAEANTEAFF
TRBV19	TRBJ2-5	-	-	TGTGCCAGTAGTCGTCTAAACCAAGAGACCCAGTACTTC	CASSRLNQETQYF
TRBV6-1	TRBJ2-2	-	-	TGTGCCAGCAGTGAAGCGGCAGGGTCCGGGGAGCTGTTTTTT	CASSEAAGSGELFF
TRBV7-9	TRBJ1-1	-	few	TGTGCCAGCAGCTCAATGAGGACTGAAGCTTTCTTT	CASSSMRTEAFF
TRBV18	TRBJ2-7	-	-	TGTGCCAGCTCACCTTGGCAGGGCCACTCCTACGAGCAGTACTTC	CASSPWQGHSYEQYF
TRBV19	TRBJ2-5	TRBD1	-	TGTGCCAGTAGTCCCCGGACAGGGCAGAACCAAGAGACCCAGTACTTC	CASSPRTGQNQETQYF
TRBV18	TRBJ1-1	TRBD1	few	TGTGCCAGCTCACCAGGGACAGCTGCGTCGGGCACTGAAGCTTTCTTT	CASSPGTAASGTEAFF
TRBV28	TRBJ1-5	-	few	TGTGCCAGCAGTTTGGCAGGGGATCAGCCCCAGCATTTT	CASSLAGDQPQHF
TRBV29-1	TRBJ2-2	TRBD1	-	TGCAGCACGGGACAGGGCACCGGGGAGCTGTTTTTT	CSTGQGTGELFF
TRBV5-6	TRBJ2-1	-	-	TGTGCCAGCAGTTACGGGTCTCGCTCTGAGCAGTTCTTC	CASSYGSRSEQFF
TRBV7-8	TRBJ1-1	TRBD1	-	TGTGCCAGCAGCCCCAGGGGGCTACCTACTGAAGCTTTCTTT	CASSPRGLPTEAFF
TRBV19	TRBJ1-6	-	once	TGTGCCAGTAGTATCAGGGGAAATAATTCACCCCTCCACTTT	CASSIRGNNSPLHF
TRBV19	TRBJ2-6	-	-	TGTGCCAGTAGTATAAGGACATCTGGGGCCAACGTCCTGACTTTC	CASSIRTSGANVLTF
TRBV5-1	TRBJ2-3	-	few	TGCGCCAGCGCCGGGGGTGGTCCCCAGTGGGATACGCAGTATTTT	CASAGGGPQWDTQYF
TRBV19	TRBJ2-3	TRBD2	few	TGTGCCAGTAGTATAGCGACTAGCGTGGACACAGATACGCAGTATTTT	CASSIATSVDTDTQYF
TRBV25-1	TRBJ2-5	TRBD1	few	TGTGCCAGCAGGTACAGGGGCCAGAAGACCCAGTACTTC	CASRYRGQKTQYF
TRBV2	TRBJ1-1	TRBD1	few	TGTGCCAGTACACAGGGGGTGAACACTGAAGCTTTCTTT	CASTQGVNTEAFF
TRBV28	TRBJ1-2	TRBD1	-	TGTGCCAGCAGTTTAGGGACAGCCTCAAACTATGGCTACACCTTC	CASSLGTASNYGYTF
TRBV19	TRBJ2-1	TRBD2	-	TGTGCCAGTAGTCCAGTAGCGGGAGTTCGTAATGAGCAGTTCTTC	CASSPVAGVRNEQFF
TRBV19	TRBJ2-1	-	few	TGTGCCAGTAGTATAAGGTCCCGGGGCAATGAGCAGTTCTTC	CASSIRSRGNEQFF
TRBV30	TRBJ2-1	-	few	TGTGCCTGGAGTGTTTCTCCAACCCCGGGGTTCTTC	CAWSVSPTPGFF
TRBV7-9	TRBJ1-3	-	-	TGTGCCAGCAGCTTACAGGGTTTAGGAAGAAACACCATATATTTT	CASSLQGLGRNTIYF
TRBV6-1	TRBJ2-7	TRBD1	few	TGTGCCACCAGGGACAGGGCTAGCGAGCAGTACTTC	CATRDRASEQYF
TRBV4-2	TRBJ2-1	TRBD2	few	TGTGCCAGCAGCCCACCGACTAGCGGGAGGGTCCGGGAGCAGTTCTTC	CASSPPTSGRVREQFF
TRBV9	TRBJ1-2	-	-	TGTGCCAGCAGCGTAGGTACGGGACACAACTATGGCTACACCTTC	CASSVGTGHNYGYTF
TRBV9	TRBJ2-5	TRBD2	few	TGTGCCAGCAGCGTAGGTTTTAGCGGGGGGGCCCAAGAGACCCAGTACTTC	CASSVGFSGGAQETQYF
TRBV28	TRBJ1-5	-	-	TGTGCCAGCAGCCCGCAGGGGTATCAGCCCCAGCATTTT	CASSPQGYQPQHF
TRBV27	TRBJ1-1	-	-	TGTGCCAGCAGTTTAGAGGCGTACACTGAAGCTTTCTTT	CASSLEAYTEAFF
TRBV7-3	TRBJ1-6	-	few	TGTGCCAGCAGATTCGGGGGGACCGTGTCGAATTCACCCCTCCACTTT	CASRFGGTVSNSPLHF
TRBV28	TRBJ1-2	-	few	TGTGCCAGCAGGCAGGGGCCCTATTATGGCTACACCTTC	CASRQGPYYGYTF
TRBV6-5	TRBJ1-2	TRBD1	-	TGTGCCAGCAGCCGGGACAGGGGTTATGGCTACACCTTC	CASSRDRGYGYTF
TRBV30	TRBJ2-5	-	few	TGTGCCTGGATAGATTCTAGACAAGAGACCCAGTACTTC	CAWIDSRQETQYF
TRBV29-1	TRBJ2-5	TRBD2	-	TGCAGCGTTGAATCGCGGGAGAGGAGAGAGACCCAGTACTTC	CSVESRERRETQYF
TRBV29-1	TRBJ1-2	-	few	TGCAGCGTACCCGCGGGAAGAAGCGGAGGCTACACCTTC	CSVPAGRSGGYTF
TRBV4-3	TRBJ2-7	TRBD2	-	TGCGCCAGCAGCCTGGGACTAGCGGGAGACGAGCAGTACTTC	CASSLGLAGDEQYF
TRBV27	TRBJ1-5	-	-	TGTGCCAGCAGTTTATTTTTGGAGGGCCTGACCTTGAATCAGCCCCAGCATTTT	CASSLFLEGLTLNQPQHF
TRBV5-4	TRBJ1-6	-	few	TGTGCCAGCAGCTTAAACATCGATAATTCACCCCTCCACTTT	CASSLNIDNSPLHF
TRBV28	TRBJ1-3	-	-	TGTGCCAGCAGTCCCGGACAGAGCGCAGGAAACACCATATATTTT	CASSPGQSAGNTIYF